The sequence of this TCR beta chain was determined in a study of human T cells and chemical hapten exposure. Time point of the sample: pre-sensitization, week 0. The treatment: therapeutic diphenylcyclopropenone sensitization with weekly scalp DPC. Total RNA was extracted from unfractionated whole blood. This clonotype has only a few counts. The CDR3 covers 13 residues. The germline gives CDR1 MNHEY, CDR2 SVGEGT. The J segment lost 6 bases and the V segment lost 3 bases, leaving 3 bases of the junction unmatched. The study used a library that attached unique molecular identifiers to individual cDNA molecules. TCRdb redid the calling of the RACE reads with MiXCR, one entry per CDR3 protein. The repertoire has 56,000 or so distinct CDR3 sequences, 9.5% to 10% of them found once; the top ten carry around a tenth.

Sequences were derived from whole blood, sampled in connection with sensitization to the hapten diphenylcyclopropenone (DPC). This sequence originates from a woman in her thirties with alopecia areata. Some clones in this sample may be carry-over from other donors' samples. The V gene is TRBV6-2 or TRBV6-3, the J gene TRBJ2-7; 9 bases are shared with TRBD1. The CDR3 loop reads CASSYATGGEQYF. CDR3 in DNA: TGTGCCAGCAGTTATGCGACAGGGGGCGAGCAGTACTTC.